This T cell receptor (beta chain) was recorded in a study of cytomegalovirus exposure and HLA in healthy donors. Primers for the PCR totalled 60 Vbeta and 13 Jbeta. Some clones are missing from TCRdb's copy, which holds only in-frame ones; the method was immunoSEQ multiplex PCR. This sample has fewer than 200,000 clones, with 81% found just once. Study-wide findings and caveats: In an earlier analysis, in some 500 donors, most V segments appeared productive either ~87% or ~30% of the time. HLA allele associations emerged for about 16,000 TCR beta sequences in a later analysis, at 0.05 false discovery rate. Across donors, sequencing depth was assumed by presence/absence analyses to be roughly uniform.

In the case of this clone: Its matching antigen is unknown.

V trimming: 1 base; J trimming: 0 bases; junction bases outside the gene matches: 3. CDR1 and CDR2 (germline): SGHAT, FQNNGV. The length of the CDR3 is 15 residues. The receptor was isolated from a young woman in good health and CMV-seronegative. This chain uses TRBV11-2 with TRBJ2-7; 7 positions agree with TRBD1. Sequenced material: PBMCs. DNA of the CDR3: TGTGCCAGCAGCTTAGTAGGACAGGCCTCCTACGAGCAGTACTTC. The encoded protein is CASSLVGQASYEQYF.